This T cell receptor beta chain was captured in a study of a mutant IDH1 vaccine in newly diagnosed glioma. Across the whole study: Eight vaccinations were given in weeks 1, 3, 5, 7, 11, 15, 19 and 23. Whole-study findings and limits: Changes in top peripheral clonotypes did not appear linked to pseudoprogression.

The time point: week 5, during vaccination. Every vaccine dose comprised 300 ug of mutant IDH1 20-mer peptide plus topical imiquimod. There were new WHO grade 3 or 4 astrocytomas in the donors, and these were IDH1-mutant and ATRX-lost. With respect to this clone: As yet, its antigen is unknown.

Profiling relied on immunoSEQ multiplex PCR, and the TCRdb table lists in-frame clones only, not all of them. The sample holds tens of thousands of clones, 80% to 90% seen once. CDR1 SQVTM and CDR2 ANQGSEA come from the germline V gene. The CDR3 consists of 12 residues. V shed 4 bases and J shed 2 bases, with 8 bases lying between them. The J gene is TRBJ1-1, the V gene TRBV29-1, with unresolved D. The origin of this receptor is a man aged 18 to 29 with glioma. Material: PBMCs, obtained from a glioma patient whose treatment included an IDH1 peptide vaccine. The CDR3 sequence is CSVVGGNTEAFF. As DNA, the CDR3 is TGCAGCGTTGTGGGAGGTAACACTGAAGCTTTCTTT.